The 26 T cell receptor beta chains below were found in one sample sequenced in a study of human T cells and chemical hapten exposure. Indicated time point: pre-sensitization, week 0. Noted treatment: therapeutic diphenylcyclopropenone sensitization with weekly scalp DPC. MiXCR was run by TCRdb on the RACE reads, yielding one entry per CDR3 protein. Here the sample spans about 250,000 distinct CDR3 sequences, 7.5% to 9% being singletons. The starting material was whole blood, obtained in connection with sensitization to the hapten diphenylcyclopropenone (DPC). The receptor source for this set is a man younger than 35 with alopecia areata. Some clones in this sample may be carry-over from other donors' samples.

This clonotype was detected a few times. DNA for the CDR3: TGTGCCAGCAGCCCCCCCACCATAGGGGGCAGGGATACGCAGTATTTT. Translation: CASSPPTIGGRDTQYF. This sequence joins TRBV7-9 and TRBJ2-3; TRBD1 matches 7 bases. This CDR3 contains 16 residues. J was trimmed by 6 bases and V by 5 bases; bases with no gene match: 14. Germline V gene data show CDR1 as SEHNR and CDR2 as FQNEAQ (reference sequence).

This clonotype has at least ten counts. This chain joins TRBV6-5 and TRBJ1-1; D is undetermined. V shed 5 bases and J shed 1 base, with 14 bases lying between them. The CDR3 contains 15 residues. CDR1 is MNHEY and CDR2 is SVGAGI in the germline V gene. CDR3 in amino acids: CASSPNPLPNTEAFF. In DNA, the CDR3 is TGTGCCAGCAGTCCAAACCCCCTCCCGAACACTGAAGCTTTCTTT.

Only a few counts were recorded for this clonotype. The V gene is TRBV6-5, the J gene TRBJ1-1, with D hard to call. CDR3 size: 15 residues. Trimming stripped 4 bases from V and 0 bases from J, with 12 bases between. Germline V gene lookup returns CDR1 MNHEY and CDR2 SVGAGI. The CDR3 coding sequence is TGTGCCAGCAGTTTCTCGTGGGGTATGAACACTGAAGCTTTCTTT. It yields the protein CASSFSWGMNTEAFF.

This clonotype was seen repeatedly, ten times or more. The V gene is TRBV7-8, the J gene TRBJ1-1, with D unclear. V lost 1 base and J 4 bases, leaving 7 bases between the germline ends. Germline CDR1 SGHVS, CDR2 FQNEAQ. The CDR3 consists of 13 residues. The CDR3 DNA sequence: TGTGCCAGCAGCTTAGGGGCGGCCACTGAAGCTTTCTTT. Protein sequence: CASSLGAATEAFF.

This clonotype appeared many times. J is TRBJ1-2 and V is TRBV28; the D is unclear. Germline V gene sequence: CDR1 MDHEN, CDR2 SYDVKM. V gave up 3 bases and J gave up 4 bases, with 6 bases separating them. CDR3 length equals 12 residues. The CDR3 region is CASSLSRYGYTF. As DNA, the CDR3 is TGTGCCAGCAGTTTGAGTCGCTATGGCTACACCTTC.

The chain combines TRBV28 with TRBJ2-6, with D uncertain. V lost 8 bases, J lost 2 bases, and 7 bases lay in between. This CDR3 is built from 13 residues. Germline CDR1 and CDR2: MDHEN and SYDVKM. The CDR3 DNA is TGTGCCAGCTATGAAGCTGGGGCCAACGTCCTGACTTTC. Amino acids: CASYEAGANVLTF.

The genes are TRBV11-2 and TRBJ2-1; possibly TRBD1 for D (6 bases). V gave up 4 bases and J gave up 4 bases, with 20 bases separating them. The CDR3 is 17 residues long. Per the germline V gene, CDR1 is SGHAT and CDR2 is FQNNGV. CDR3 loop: CASSSIQTRQEYNEQFF. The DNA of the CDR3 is TGTGCCAGCAGCTCCATCCAGACAAGACAGGAATACAATGAGCAGTTCTTC.

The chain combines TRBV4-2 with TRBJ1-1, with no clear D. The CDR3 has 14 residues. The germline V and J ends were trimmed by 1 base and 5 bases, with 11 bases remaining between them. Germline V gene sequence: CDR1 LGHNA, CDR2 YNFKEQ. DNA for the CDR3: TGTGCCAGCAGCCAAGTTGGAGTTTTTACTGAAGCTTTCTTT. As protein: CASSQVGVFTEAFF.

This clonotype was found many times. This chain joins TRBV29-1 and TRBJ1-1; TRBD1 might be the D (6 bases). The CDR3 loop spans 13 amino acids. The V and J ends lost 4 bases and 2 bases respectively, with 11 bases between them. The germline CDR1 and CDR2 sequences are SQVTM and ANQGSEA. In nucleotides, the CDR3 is TGCAGCGTTGTCGGGACAAGAAACACTGAAGCTTTCTTT. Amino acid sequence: CSVVGTRNTEAFF.

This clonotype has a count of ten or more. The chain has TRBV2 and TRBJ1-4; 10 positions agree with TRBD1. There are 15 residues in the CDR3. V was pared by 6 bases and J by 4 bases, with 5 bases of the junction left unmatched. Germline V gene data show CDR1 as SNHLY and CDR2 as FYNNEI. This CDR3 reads CASRDRGFLNEKLFF. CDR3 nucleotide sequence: TGTGCCAGCAGGGACAGGGGGTTTCTTAATGAAAAACTGTTTTTT.

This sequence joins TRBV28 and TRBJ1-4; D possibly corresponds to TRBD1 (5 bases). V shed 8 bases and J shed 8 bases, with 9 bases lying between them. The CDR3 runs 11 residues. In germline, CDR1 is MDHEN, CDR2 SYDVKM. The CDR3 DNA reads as TGTGCCAGCCGCCAGGGCGAAAAACTGTTTTTT. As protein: CASRQGEKLFF.

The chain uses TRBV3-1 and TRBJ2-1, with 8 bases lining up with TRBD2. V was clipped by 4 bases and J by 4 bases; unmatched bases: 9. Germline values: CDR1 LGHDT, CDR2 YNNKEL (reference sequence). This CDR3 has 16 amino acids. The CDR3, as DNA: TGTGCCAGCAGCCCCACGGGGGGGGGCAGGTACAATGAGCAGTTCTTC. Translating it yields CASSPTGGGRYNEQFF.

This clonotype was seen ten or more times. The CDR3, as DNA: TGTGCCAGCAGCCCAACAGGGACGGGAATGAACACTGAAGCTTTCTTT. Protein product: CASSPTGTGMNTEAFF. The chain joins TRBV5-6 to TRBJ1-1, with D perhaps TRBD1 (6 bases). CDR3 length: 16 amino acids. CDR1 SGHDT and CDR2 YYEEEE come from the germline V gene. V was pared by 4 bases and J by 0 bases, with 16 bases between.

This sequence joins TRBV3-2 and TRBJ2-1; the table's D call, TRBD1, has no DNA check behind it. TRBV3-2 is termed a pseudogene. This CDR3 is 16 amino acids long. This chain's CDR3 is CASSQVGGSLNNEQFF. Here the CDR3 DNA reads TGTGCCAGCAGCCAAGTGGGGGGGAGTCTCAACAATGAGCAGTTCTTC.

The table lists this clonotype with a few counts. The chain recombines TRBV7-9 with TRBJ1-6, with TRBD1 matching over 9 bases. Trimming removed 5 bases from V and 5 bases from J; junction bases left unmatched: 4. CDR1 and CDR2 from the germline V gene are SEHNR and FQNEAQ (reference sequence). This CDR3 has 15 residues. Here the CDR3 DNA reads TGTGCCAGCAGCCCAAGGGACAGGGATAATTCACCCCTCCACTTT. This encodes CASSPRDRDNSPLHF.

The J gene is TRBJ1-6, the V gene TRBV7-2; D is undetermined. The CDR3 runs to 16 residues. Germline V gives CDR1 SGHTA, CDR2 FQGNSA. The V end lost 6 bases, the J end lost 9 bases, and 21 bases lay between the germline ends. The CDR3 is CASSLNVGGLGSPLHF. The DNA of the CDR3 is TGTGCCAGCAGTCTTAACGTCGGCGGGCTAGGTTCACCCCTCCACTTT.

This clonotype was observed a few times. CDR3 amino acids: CASRSTATGYSNQPQHF. The CDR3 DNA follows: TGTGCCAGCAGGTCGACCGCGACAGGGTATAGCAATCAGCCCCAGCATTTT. The chain is built from TRBV28 and TRBJ1-5, with 7 bases lining up with TRBD1. Germline CDR1 and CDR2: MDHEN and SYDVKM. The J segment lost 0 bases and the V segment lost 6 bases, leaving 11 bases of the junction unmatched. The CDR3 consists of 17 residues.

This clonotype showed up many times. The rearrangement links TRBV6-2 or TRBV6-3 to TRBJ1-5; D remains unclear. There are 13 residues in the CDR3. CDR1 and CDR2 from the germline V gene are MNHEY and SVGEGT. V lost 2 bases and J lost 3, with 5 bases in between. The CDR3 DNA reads TGTGCCAGCAGTTACACTCTCAATCAGCCCCAGCATTTT. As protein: CASSYTLNQPQHF.

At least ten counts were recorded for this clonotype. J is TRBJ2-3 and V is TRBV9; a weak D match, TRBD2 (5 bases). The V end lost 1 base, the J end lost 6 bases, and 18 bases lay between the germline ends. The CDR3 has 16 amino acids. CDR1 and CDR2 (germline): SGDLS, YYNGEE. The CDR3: CASSVTRALAPDTQYF. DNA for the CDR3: TGTGCCAGCAGCGTAACCCGGGCCCTAGCCCCCGATACGCAGTATTTT.

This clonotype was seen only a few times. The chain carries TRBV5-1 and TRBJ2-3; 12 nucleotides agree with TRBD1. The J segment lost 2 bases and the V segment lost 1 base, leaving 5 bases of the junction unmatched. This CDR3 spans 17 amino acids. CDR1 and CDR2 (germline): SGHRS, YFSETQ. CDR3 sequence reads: CASSLTGTGGPTDTQYF. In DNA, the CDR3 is TGCGCCAGCAGCTTGACCGGGACAGGGGGCCCCACAGATACGCAGTATTTT.

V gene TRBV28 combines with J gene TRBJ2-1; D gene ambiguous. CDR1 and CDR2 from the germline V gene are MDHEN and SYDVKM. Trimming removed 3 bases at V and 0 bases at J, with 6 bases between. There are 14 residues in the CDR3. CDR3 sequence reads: CASSLPRSYNEQFF. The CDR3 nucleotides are TGTGCCAGCAGTTTGCCACGCTCCTACAATGAGCAGTTCTTC. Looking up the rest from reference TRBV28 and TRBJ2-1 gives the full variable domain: DVKVTQSSRYLVKRTGEKVFLECVQDMDHENMFWYRQDPGLGLRLIYFSYDVKMKEKGDIPEGYSVSREKKERFSLILESASTNQTSMYLCASSLPRSYNEQFFGPGTRLTVL.

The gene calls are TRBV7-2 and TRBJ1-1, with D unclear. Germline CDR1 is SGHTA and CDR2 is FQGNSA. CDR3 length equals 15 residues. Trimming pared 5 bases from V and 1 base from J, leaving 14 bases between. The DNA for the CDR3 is TGTGCCAGCAGCCTTATTTGGCAGCAGAACACTGAAGCTTTCTTT. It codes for CASSLIWQQNTEAFF.

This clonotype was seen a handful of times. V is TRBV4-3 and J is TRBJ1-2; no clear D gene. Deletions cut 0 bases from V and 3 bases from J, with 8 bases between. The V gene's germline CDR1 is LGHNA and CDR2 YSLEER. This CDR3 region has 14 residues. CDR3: CASSQEDGYYGYTF. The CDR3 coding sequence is TGCGCCAGCAGCCAAGAGGACGGATACTATGGCTACACCTTC.

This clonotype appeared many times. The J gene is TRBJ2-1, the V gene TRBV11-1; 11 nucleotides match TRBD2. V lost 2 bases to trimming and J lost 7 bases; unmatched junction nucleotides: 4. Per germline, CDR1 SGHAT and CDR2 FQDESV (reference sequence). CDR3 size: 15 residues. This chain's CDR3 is CASSLSLAGGNEQFF. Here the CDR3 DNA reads TGTGCCAGCAGCTTAAGCCTAGCGGGGGGAAATGAGCAGTTCTTC.

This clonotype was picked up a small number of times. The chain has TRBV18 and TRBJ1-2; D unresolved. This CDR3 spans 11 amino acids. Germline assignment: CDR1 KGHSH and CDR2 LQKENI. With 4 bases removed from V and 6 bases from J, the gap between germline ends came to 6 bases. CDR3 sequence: CASSRLDGYTF. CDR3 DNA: TGTGCCAGCTCACGGCTGGATGGCTACACCTTC.

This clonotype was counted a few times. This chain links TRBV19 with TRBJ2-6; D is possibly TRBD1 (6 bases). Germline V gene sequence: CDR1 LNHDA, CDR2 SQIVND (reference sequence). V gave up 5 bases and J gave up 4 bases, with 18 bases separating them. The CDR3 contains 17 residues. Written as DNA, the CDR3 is TGTGCCAGTAGTCCCGGGACAAGAGTTACGGGGGCCAACGTCCTGACTTTC. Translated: CASSPGTRVTGANVLTF.